This T cell receptor beta chain was recorded in a study of T cells in tuberculosis. Study as a whole: T cells were selected with CD1B tetramers loaded with glucose monomycolate.

The protocol was immunoSEQ multiplex PCR, while the TCRdb copy is restricted to in-frame clones and leaves out a portion. The sample includes about 23,000 clones, approximately 97% of them seen just once. Broader study findings: Active tuberculosis patients had shorter CDR3-alpha; the beta difference was nonsignificant. Active tuberculosis TCR-alpha repertoires lay closer to GMM-specific TCRs than IGRA-negative controls, suggesting clonal expansion.

On average about 100,000 T cells per donor were immunosequenced. With regard to this clone: Its antigen remains unidentified.

Sequencing used PBMCs. The sequence was obtained from a donor between 10 and 35 years old with latent tuberculosis or without tuberculosis infection.

The CDR3 coding sequence is TGTGCCAGCAGCTCTTGGAGGGGCTACACCTTC. This encodes CASSSWRGYTF. The chain couples TRBV9 to TRBJ1-2; D ambiguous. This CDR3 has 11 residues. Germline CDR1 SGDLS, CDR2 YYNGEE. V was trimmed by 4 bases and J by 8 bases, leaving 9 bases between them.